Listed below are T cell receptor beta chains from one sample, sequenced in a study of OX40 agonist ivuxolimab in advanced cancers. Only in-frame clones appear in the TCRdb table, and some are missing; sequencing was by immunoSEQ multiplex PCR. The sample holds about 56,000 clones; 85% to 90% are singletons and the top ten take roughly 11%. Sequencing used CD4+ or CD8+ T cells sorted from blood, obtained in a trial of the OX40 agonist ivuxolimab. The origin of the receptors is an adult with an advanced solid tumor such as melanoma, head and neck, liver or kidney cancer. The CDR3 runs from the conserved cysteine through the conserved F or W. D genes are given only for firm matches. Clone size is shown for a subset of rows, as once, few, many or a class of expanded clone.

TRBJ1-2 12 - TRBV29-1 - TGCAGCGTTGAAGACAGCAAGAATGGCTACACCTTC CSVEDSKNGYTF
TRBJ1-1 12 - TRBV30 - TGTGCCTGGAGTAAACAGGGTCTTGAAGCTTTCTTT CAWSKQGLEAFF
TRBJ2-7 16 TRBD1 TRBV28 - TGTGCCAGCAGTGACCCGGGACAGGGAAGTTCCTACGAGCAGTACTTC CASSDPGQGSSYEQYF
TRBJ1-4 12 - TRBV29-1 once TGCAGCGCCCGGAGTGGGCTGGAAAAACTGTTTTTT CSARSGLEKLFF
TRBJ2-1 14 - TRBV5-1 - TGCGCCAGCAGCTTGGTTGCCTTTGGCGATGAGCAGTTCTTC CASSLVAFGDEQFF
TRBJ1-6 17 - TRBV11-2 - TGTGCCAGCAGCCCATTTGCAGGGTTGCAGCAAAATTCACCCCTCCACTTT CASSPFAGLQQNSPLHF
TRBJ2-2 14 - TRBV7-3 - TGTGCCAGCAGCCTCCGGGAGTTTAGCGGGGAGCTGTTTTTT CASSLREFSGELFF
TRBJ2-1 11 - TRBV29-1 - TGCAGCGTTGAGCCGTACAATGAGCAGTTCTTC CSVEPYNEQFF
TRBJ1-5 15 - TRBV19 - TGTGCCAGTAGTATAGATGAAGGAAGCTTTGGACCCCAGCATTTT CASSIDEGSFGPQHF
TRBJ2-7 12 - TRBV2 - TGTGCCAGCAGTACCCAGGGGTACGAGCAGTACTTC CASSTQGYEQYF
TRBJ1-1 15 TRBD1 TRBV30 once TGTGCCTGGAGGCGAACGACAGGGTCGAACACTGAAGCTTTCTTT CAWRRTTGSNTEAFF
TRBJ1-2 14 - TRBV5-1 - TGCGCCAGCAGCTTCACATCGCCCATGGGGGGCTACACCTTC CASSFTSPMGGYTF
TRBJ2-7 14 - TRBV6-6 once TGTGCCAGCAGTGGTCAGGGTCTCGTTTACGAGCAGTACTTC CASSGQGLVYEQYF
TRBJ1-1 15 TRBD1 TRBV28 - TGTGCCAGCAGATCTAGACAGGGGTTAACCACTGAAGCTTTCTTT CASRSRQGLTTEAFF
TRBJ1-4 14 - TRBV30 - TGTGCCTGGAACACGGAAACAACTAATGAAAAACTGTTTTTT CAWNTETTNEKLFF
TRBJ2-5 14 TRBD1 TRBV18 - TGTGCCAGCTCACAGACAGGGTCCCAAGAGACCCAGTACTTC CASSQTGSQETQYF
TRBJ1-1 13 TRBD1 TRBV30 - TGTGCCTGGGGGGGACAGGGGCGGACTGAAGCTTTCTTT CAWGGQGRTEAFF
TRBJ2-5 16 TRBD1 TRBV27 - TGTGCCAGCAGTTTAACCTCCGGGACAGGGGCAGAGACCCAGTACTTC CASSLTSGTGAETQYF
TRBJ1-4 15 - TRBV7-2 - TGTGCCAGCAGCCTACAGGGAGCAACTAATGAAAAACTGTTTTTT CASSLQGATNEKLFF
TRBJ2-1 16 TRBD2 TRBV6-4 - TGTGCCAGCAGTGACTCTGGCGGGAGGGGATACAATGAGCAGTTCTTC CASSDSGGRGYNEQFF
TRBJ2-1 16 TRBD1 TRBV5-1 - TGCGCCAGCAGCTTGGCCCCAGGGGGCTCCTACAATGAGCAGTTCTTC CASSLAPGGSYNEQFF
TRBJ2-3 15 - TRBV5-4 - TGTGCCAGCAGCCTGGGTTCCACTAGCACAGATACGCAGTATTTT CASSLGSTSTDTQYF
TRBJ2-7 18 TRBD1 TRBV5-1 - TGCGCCAGCAGCTTGGCCGAGGTAGGGACAGGCTATTCCTACGAGCAGTACTTC CASSLAEVGTGYSYEQYF
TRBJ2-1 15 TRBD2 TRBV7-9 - TGTGCCAGCAGCTTAGACCCTTCGTCCGGGACTAGGGAGTTCTTC CASSLDPSSGTREFF
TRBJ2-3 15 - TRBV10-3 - TGTGCCATCAGTGCGGGGACTGGTAGCACAGATACGCAGTATTTT CAISAGTGSTDTQYF
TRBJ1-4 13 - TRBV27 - TGTGCCAGCAGTTTCTCGCGGGGTGAAAAACTGTTTTTT CASSFSRGEKLFF
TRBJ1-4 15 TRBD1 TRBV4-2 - TGTGCCAGCAGCCCAACAGGGGGGATTAATGAAAAACTGTTTTTT CASSPTGGINEKLFF
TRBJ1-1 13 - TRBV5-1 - TGCGCCAGCAGCTTGGAGTCGAACACTGAAGCTTTCTTT CASSLESNTEAFF
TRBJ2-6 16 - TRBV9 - TGTGCCAGCAGCGTAGGGCCCGACTCTGGGGCCAACGTCCTGACTTTC CASSVGPDSGANVLTF
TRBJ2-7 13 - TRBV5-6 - TGTGCCAGCAGCCCGGGATTAACCTACGAGCAGTACTTC CASSPGLTYEQYF
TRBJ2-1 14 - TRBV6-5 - TGTGCCAGCAAGTTGGGACGCTCCTACAATGAGCAGTTCTTC CASKLGRSYNEQFF
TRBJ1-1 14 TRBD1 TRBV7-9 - TGTGCCAGCAGCTCGTTCAGGGGGAAAACTGAAGCTTTCTTT CASSSFRGKTEAFF
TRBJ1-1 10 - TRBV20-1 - TGCAGTGCTAGACAGGGGCGGGCTTTCTTT CSARQGRAFF
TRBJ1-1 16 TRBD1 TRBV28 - TGTGCCAGCAGTCGTCCCGGGACAGTGGACGAGGTAGAAGCTTTCTTT CASSRPGTVDEVEAFF
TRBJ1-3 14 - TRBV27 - TGTGCCAGCAGTTCCCCGGGATCCGGAAACACCATATATTTT CASSSPGSGNTIYF
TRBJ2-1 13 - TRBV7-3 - TGTGCCAGCAGCTTATTTGGTGGGGAAGAGCAGTTCTTC CASSLFGGEEQFF
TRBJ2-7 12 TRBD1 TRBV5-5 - TGTGCCAGCCGGGACAGAACCTACGAGCAGTACTTC CASRDRTYEQYF
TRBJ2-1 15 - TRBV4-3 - TGCGCCAGCAGCCAAGATGTTCAGGGCTACAATGAGCAGTTCTTC CASSQDVQGYNEQFF
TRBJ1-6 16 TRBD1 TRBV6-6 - TGTGCCAGCAGCTCAGACAGGGCAGAAACCAATTCACCCCTCCACTTT CASSSDRAETNSPLHF
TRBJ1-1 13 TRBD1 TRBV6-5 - TGTGCCAGCAGTAAAGCAGGGGGGACTGAAGCTTTCTTT CASSKAGGTEAFF
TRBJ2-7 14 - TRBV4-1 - TGCGCCAGCAGCCACCCTGCTAGCGCCTACGAGCAGTACTTC CASSHPASAYEQYF
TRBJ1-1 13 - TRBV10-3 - TGTGCCATCAGTGTCGGCGATGAGACTGAAGCTTTCTTT CAISVGDETEAFF
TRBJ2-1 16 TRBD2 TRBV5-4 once TGTGCCAGCAAGGCGGGGGGTGGGACTAGCGCCTTTAGGCAGTTCTTC CASKAGGGTSAFRQFF
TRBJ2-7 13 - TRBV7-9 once TGTGCCAGCCAGGCGGGGGCTTTCTACGAGCAGTACTTC CASQAGAFYEQYF
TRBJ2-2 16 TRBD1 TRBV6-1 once TGTGCCAGCAGTGATCGGGCAGGGGGCTACACCGGGGAGCTGTTTTTT CASSDRAGGYTGELFF
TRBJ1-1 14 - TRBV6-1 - TGTGCCAGCCCCTTACATGGGGGGAACACTGAAGCTTTCTTT CASPLHGGNTEAFF
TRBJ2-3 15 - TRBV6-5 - TGTGCCAGCAGCCTAGACAGACCTCCCACAGATACGCAGTATTTT CASSLDRPPTDTQYF
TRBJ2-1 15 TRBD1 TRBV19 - TGTGCCAGTAGTATAATCAGACAGGGGGTGAATGAGCAGTTCTTC CASSIIRQGVNEQFF
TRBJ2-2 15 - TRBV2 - TGTGCCAGTTCGGGACACTTCGCGAACACCGGGGAGCTGTTTTTT CASSGHFANTGELFF
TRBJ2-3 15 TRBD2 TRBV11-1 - TGTGCCAGCAGCTTAGGACTAGCGGATACAGATACGCAGTATTTT CASSLGLADTDTQYF
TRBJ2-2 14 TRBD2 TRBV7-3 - TGTGCCAGCACCTTCTCGGGGGGCACCGGGGAGCTGTTTTTT CASTFSGGTGELFF